Presented here are 23 T cell receptor beta chains from one specimen sequenced in a study of CD4 T cells in relation to SARS-CoV-2 and coronaviruses. Their cognate antigens are unknown. Unexposed donor CD4+ T cells date from about 2011-2018, before the COVID-19 pandemic. The cells were cultured for under twelve days before CD4+ T cells were isolated. Method: immunoSEQ multiplex PCR; TCRdb's copy keeps in-frame clones and lacks some. The data contain 20,000 to 25,000 clones, 55% to 80% of them singletons. Material: CD4+ T cells from PBMCs, cultured in vitro. The receptors here all came from a human donor in good health.

The rearrangement joins TRBV19 to TRBJ2-1; D is undetermined. CDR3 length equals 13 residues. V gave up 2 bases and J gave up 7 bases, with 9 bases separating them. Germline values: CDR1 LNHDA, CDR2 SQIVND (reference sequence). The DNA for the CDR3 is TGTGCCAGTAGTATAATGAACAGTAATGAGCAGTTCTTC. Its protein product is CASSIMNSNEQFF.

This chain links TRBV27 with TRBJ1-3; D not resolved. The CDR3 sequence is 15 residues long. Germline V lookup: CDR1 MNHEY, CDR2 SMNVEV (reference sequence). Trimming removed 0 bases from V and 9 bases from J, with 15 bases in between. The CDR3 protein is CASSLSGPSYSTIYF. Here the CDR3 DNA reads TGTGCCAGCAGTTTATCTGGGCCCTCGTACTCCACCATATATTTT.

The chain carries TRBV19 and TRBJ1-1; 8 bases are a match to TRBD1. The CDR3 totals 14 residues. The germline V gene encodes CDR1 LNHDA and CDR2 SQIVND (reference sequence). Trimming at V came to 3 bases and at J to 6 bases, leaving 6 bases not matched to a gene. This chain's CDR3 is CASSIAGGEAEAFF. CDR3 bases: TGTGCCAGTAGTATTGCAGGGGGCGAAGCTGAAGCTTTCTTT.

The rearrangement uses TRBV27 and TRBJ1-6; D is perhaps TRBD1 (5 bases). Trimming took 8 bases from V and 0 from J, leaving 14 bases between them. The germline V gene has CDR1 MNHEY and CDR2 SMNVEV (reference sequence). The CDR3 is made up of 16 amino acids. The CDR3, as DNA: TGTGCCAGCCGGGGGGACCGTAGCTCCTATAATTCACCCCTCCACTTT. Translating it yields CASRGDRSSYNSPLHF.

The J gene is TRBJ2-7, the V gene TRBV19; 8 bases map to TRBD1. The CDR3 spans 15 residues. Germline values: CDR1 LNHDA, CDR2 SQIVND (reference sequence). The J segment lost 5 bases and the V segment lost 1 base, leaving 7 bases of the junction unmatched. The CDR3 nucleotides are TGTGCCAGTAGTATAGCTGGGCAGGGGGCCGACGAGCAGTACTTC. Its translation: CASSIAGQGADEQYF.

The chain carries TRBV7-9 and TRBJ1-6; D possibly corresponds to TRBD1 (6 bases). CDR1 SEHNR and CDR2 FQNEAQ come from the germline V gene (reference sequence). The CDR3 is 16 residues long. V was cut by 5 bases and J by 2 bases, with 13 bases left in between. The CDR3 spells CASSPGRDTYNSPLHF. In DNA form, the CDR3 reads TGTGCCAGCAGCCCCGGGAGGGACACCTATAATTCACCCCTCCACTTT.

The chain links TRBV6-1 to TRBJ2-7, with TRBD1 matching 9 bases. Germline values: CDR1 MNHNS, CDR2 SASEGT. This CDR3 contains 18 residues. V shed 4 bases and J 1 base; nucleotides not matched to a gene: 14. CDR3 nucleotide sequence: TGTGCCAGCAGTGCGAAGGCAGTTACCGGGACAGGGTCCTACGAGCAGTACTTC. It translates to CASSAKAVTGTGSYEQYF.

This chain connects TRBV19 to TRBJ2-3, with 8 bases identical to TRBD2. CDR1 is LNHDA, CDR2 SQIVND, per germline (reference sequence). This CDR3 spans 15 amino acids. V was clipped by 2 bases and J by 5 bases; unmatched bases: 6. CDR3: CASSITGGFQDTQYF. For the CDR3, the DNA is TGTGCCAGTAGTATAACGGGGGGGTTTCAAGATACGCAGTATTTT. The whole variable domain, filled in from reference TRBV19 and TRBJ2-3, reads DGGITQSPKYLFRKEGQNVTLSCEQNLNHDAMYWYRQDPGQGLRLIYYSQIVNDFQKGDIAEGYSVSREKKESFPLTVTSAQKNPTAFYLCASSITGGFQDTQYFGPGTRLTVL.

This clone has more than one count but fewer than ten. The chain carries TRBV19 and TRBJ1-2; a weak D match, TRBD1 (5 bases). From germline, CDR1 is LNHDA and CDR2 SQIVND (reference sequence). This CDR3 region has 13 residues. Trimming pared 3 bases from V and 9 bases from J, leaving 14 bases between. The CDR3 region is CASSIGQGLSYTF. The CDR3 nucleotides read TGTGCCAGTAGTATCGGTCAGGGTTTGAGCTACACCTTC.

This chain links TRBV5-1 with TRBJ2-1; TRBD2 agrees at 10 bases. The CDR3 consists of 15 residues. Per the germline V gene, CDR1 is SGHRS and CDR2 is YFSETQ. V gave up 3 bases and J gave up 3 bases; unmatched junction bases: 3. DNA for the CDR3: TGCGCCAGCAGCTCGTCTAGCGGGGGCTACAATGAGCAGTTCTTC. Translated, it gives CASSSSSGGYNEQFF.

The rearrangement uses TRBV19 and TRBJ1-1; a weak D match, TRBD1 (5 bases). CDR3 size: 13 residues. CDR1 is LNHDA, CDR2 SQIVND, per germline (reference sequence). Trimming pared 5 bases from V and 4 bases from J, leaving 11 bases between. For the CDR3, the DNA is TGTGCCAGTAGTGGATCTACAGGCACTGAAGCTTTCTTT. Its translation is CASSGSTGTEAFF.

The chain employs TRBV7-9 and TRBJ2-3; D gene ambiguous. Between the trimmed V and J ends, which lost 0 bases and 0 bases, there was a span of 10 bases. The CDR3 has 16 amino acids. Germline CDR1 is SEHNR and CDR2 is FQNEAQ (reference sequence). The CDR3 DNA reads as TGTGCCAGCAGCTTAGCGCAGGCCGTGAGCACAGATACGCAGTATTTT. The encoded protein is CASSLAQAVSTDTQYF.

J is TRBJ2-3 and V is TRBV9; D is undetermined. CDR3 length: 14 residues. Germline CDR1 SGDLS, CDR2 YYNGEE. The V end was cut by 3 bases, the J end by 4 bases, with 12 bases between. The chain's CDR3 is CASSAMPPADTQYF. The CDR3 DNA sequence: TGTGCCAGCAGCGCTATGCCGCCAGCAGATACGCAGTATTTT.

The rearrangement links TRBV29-1 to TRBJ1-2, with D possibly TRBD1 on 6 matching bases. From germline, CDR1 is SQVTM and CDR2 ANQGSEA. The ends were cut back, 5 bases at V and 3 bases at J, with 16 bases in the middle. This CDR3 comprises 14 residues. The CDR3 region has the DNA TGCAGCGTTAAGGGGAACAGGGATTACTATGGCTACACCTTC. Amino acids: CSVKGNRDYYGYTF.

The V call is TRBV10-2, the J call TRBJ2-3; maybe TRBD2 (5 bases). CDR1 WSHSY and CDR2 SAAADI come from the germline V gene. The CDR3 runs 16 residues. V was cut by 4 bases and J by 0 bases, with 14 bases left in between. In DNA, the CDR3 is TGCGCCAGCAGTGGCCATTTAGCGCCTAGCACAGATACGCAGTATTTT. Translated: CASSGHLAPSTDTQYF.

This clone came up a few times. CDR3 nucleotides: TGTGCCAGCAGAAGTGCGAACACCATATATTTT. This encodes CASRSANTIYF. V and J are TRBV25-1 and TRBJ1-3; no reliable D call. CDR3 length equals 11 residues. Trimming removed 6 bases at V and 7 bases at J, with 7 bases between. Germline values: CDR1 MGHDK, CDR2 SYGVNS.

The table lists this clone with a few counts. The chain has TRBV9 and TRBJ1-2, with 7 bases identical to TRBD1. Germline V gene sequence: CDR1 SGDLS, CDR2 YYNGEE. The V and J ends lost 0 bases and 4 bases, in that order; junction bases with no gene match: 6. CDR3 length: 15 residues. CDR3: CASSVVPGQPYGYTF. In DNA form, the CDR3 reads TGTGCCAGCAGCGTAGTACCGGGACAGCCCTATGGCTACACCTTC. Combining the CDR3 with reference TRBV9 and TRBJ1-2 gives the whole variable domain DSGVTQTPKHLITATGQRVTLRCSPRSGDLSVYWYQQSLDQGLQFLIQYYNGEERAKGNILERFSAQQFPDLHSELNLSSLELGDSALYFCASSVVPGQPYGYTFGSGTRLTVV.

The chain links TRBV18 to TRBJ1-1; D is unclear. The germline V and J ends were trimmed by 3 bases and 1 base, with 9 bases remaining between them. Looked up from germline, CDR1 is KGHSH and CDR2 is LQKENI. The CDR3 extends over 14 amino acids. The CDR3 is CASSPNGPNTEAFF. The CDR3 nucleotides read TGTGCCAGCTCACCCAATGGCCCGAACACTGAAGCTTTCTTT.

In DNA form, the CDR3 reads TGTGCCATCAGTGACCGGGACAGGGTCGCAGTTACGCAGTATTTT. This translates into CAISDRDRVAVTQYF. V and J are TRBV10-3 and TRBJ2-3, with 9 bases identical to TRBD1. J lost 8 bases, V lost 3 bases, and 9 bases had no gene match. This CDR3 is 15 amino acids long. Germline values: CDR1 ENHRY, CDR2 SYGVKD.

This clone was seen a few times. The chain uses TRBV5-1 and TRBJ2-7; TRBD2 might be the D (5 bases). Looked up from germline, CDR1 is SGHRS and CDR2 is YFSETQ. The CDR3 consists of 14 residues. V lost 0 bases and J lost 3, with 10 bases in between. CDR3: CASSLDPGIYEQYF. CDR3 coding DNA: TGCGCCAGCAGCTTGGACCCCGGGATCTACGAGCAGTACTTC. Based on the CDR3 plus reference TRBV5-1 and TRBJ2-7, the full variable domain is KAGVTQTPRYLIKTRGQQVTLSCSPISGHRSVSWYQQTPGQGLQFLFEYFSETQRNKGNFPGRFSGRQFSNSRSEMNVSTLELGDSALYLCASSLDPGIYEQYFGPGTRLTVT.

V and J are TRBV6-2 or TRBV6-3 and TRBJ1-5; TRBD1 agrees at 7 bases. V was clipped by 7 bases and J by 2 bases; unmatched bases: 8. This CDR3 has 15 residues. Germline V gives CDR1 MNHEY, CDR2 SVGEGT. CDR3 in amino acids: CASNPTGERNQPQHF. CDR3 DNA sequence: TGTGCCAGCAACCCAACAGGGGAACGCAATCAGCCCCAGCATTTT.

V gene TRBV5-1 combines with J gene TRBJ2-5; the D is unclear. The germline gives CDR1 SGHRS, CDR2 YFSETQ. CDR3 size: 12 residues. V was pared by 1 base and J by 1 base, with 2 bases between. In DNA, the CDR3 is TGCGCCAGCAGCTTGATCCAAGAGACCCAGTACTTC. It is translated as CASSLIQETQYF.

The J gene is TRBJ1-4, the V gene TRBV5-1, with 8 bases that match TRBD1. The V and J ends lost 0 bases and 0 bases, in that order; junction bases with no gene match: 16. This CDR3 contains 21 residues. CDR1 is SGHRS and CDR2 is YFSETQ in the germline V gene. The chain's CDR3 is CASSLAPGTGFEPATNEKLFF. DNA of the CDR3: TGCGCCAGCAGCTTGGCCCCCGGGACAGGTTTTGAGCCTGCAACTAATGAAAAACTGTTTTTT.